The 12 T cell receptor beta chains presented below share a single source sample, sequenced in a study of radiotherapy plus CTLA-4 blockade in lung cancer. Generated by immunoSEQ multiplex PCR, the TCRdb table keeps only in-frame clones and is missing some. The sample includes 71,000 or so clones, around 90% of them seen just once. The sequences come from peripheral blood, collected from a patient treated with radiotherapy plus ipilimumab. Receptor source: a human donor with non-small cell lung cancer who had stable disease on radiotherapy plus ipilimumab.

This sequence joins TRBV25-1 and TRBJ2-2, with D possibly matching TRBD1 (8 bases). This CDR3 spans 17 amino acids. Trimming cost V 6 bases and J 5 bases, with 22 bases left between them. CDR1 and CDR2 from the germline V gene are MGHDK and SYGVNS. The CDR3 DNA is TGTGCCAGCAGGAGTTACAGGACAGGGAGGGGGACCGGGGAGCTGTTTTTT. Translation gives CASRSYRTGRGTGELFF.

In this sample, this clone turned up once. This chain uses TRBV9 with TRBJ1-5; no definite D call. CDR3 length: 15 amino acids. The germline CDR1 and CDR2 sequences are SGDLS and YYNGEE. Trimming left V 0 bases short and J 0 bases short, with 7 bases between. The CDR3 DNA reads TGTGCCAGCAGCGTAGATGGGTCTAGCAATCAGCCCCAGCATTTT. Translation: CASSVDGSSNQPQHF.

J is TRBJ2-7 and V is TRBV9; D unresolved. This CDR3 region has 14 residues. The V and J ends lost 0 bases and 1 base respectively, with 8 bases between them. The germline CDR1 and CDR2 sequences are SGDLS and YYNGEE. CDR3 loop: CASSVEPGSYEQYF. In DNA, the CDR3 is TGTGCCAGCAGCGTAGAGCCAGGATCCTACGAGCAGTACTTC.

This clone has just a few counts. The rearrangement joins TRBV21-1 to TRBJ1-2. TRBV21-1 is recorded as a pseudogene. This CDR3 contains 15 residues. The CDR3 DNA follows: TGTGCCAGCAGCAAAGCGGACGCTGTTAACTATGGCTACACCTTC. Translated: CASSKADAVNYGYTF.

The chain is built from TRBV13 and TRBJ2-2, with 10 bases that match TRBD1. Trimming removed 1 base from V and 4 bases from J; junction bases left unmatched: 3. Germline CDR1 reads PRHDT; CDR2 reads FYEKMQ (reference sequence). CDR3 length equals 16 residues. CDR3 nucleotides: TGTGCCAGCAGCTTAGAAGGGACAGGGGTCACCGGGGAGCTGTTTTTT. It encodes CASSLEGTGVTGELFF.

The rearrangement joins TRBV7-2 to TRBJ2-5; 7 positions match TRBD1. V was clipped by 5 bases and J by 7 bases; unmatched bases: 13. There are 15 residues in the CDR3. Germline CDR1 SGHTA, CDR2 FQGNSA. As DNA, the CDR3 is TGTGCCAGCAGCCCCCAGACAGGGTTCCAGGTGACCCAGTACTTC. Encoded protein: CASSPQTGFQVTQYF. The variable domain in full, completed from reference TRBV7-2 and TRBJ2-5, reads GAGVSQSPSNKVTEKGKDVELRCDPISGHTALYWYRQSLGQGLEFLIYFQGNSAPDKSGLPSDRFSAERTGGSVSTLTIQRTQQEDSAVYLCASSPQTGFQVTQYFGPGTRLLVL.

The chain links TRBV29-1 to TRBJ2-1, with 9 bases that match TRBD2. The CDR3 is 13 amino acids. The germline CDR1 and CDR2 sequences are SQVTM and ANQGSEA. Trimming took 5 bases from V and 8 from J; bases not matched to a gene: 7. The CDR3 is CSVIAGAWDEQFF. The DNA for the CDR3 is TGCAGCGTTATAGCGGGGGCCTGGGATGAGCAGTTCTTC.

The gene calls are TRBV5-6 and TRBJ2-7; D may be TRBD1 (5 bases). Germline V gene sequence: CDR1 SGHDT, CDR2 YYEEEE. This CDR3 comprises 13 residues. Trimming cost V 4 bases and J 7 bases, with 15 bases left between them. The CDR3 loop is CASSADIFREQYF. For the CDR3, the DNA is TGTGCCAGCAGCGCGGACATTTTCAGGGAGCAGTACTTC.

This chain links TRBV7-2 with TRBJ2-1; 7 bases are a match to TRBD1. Germline CDR1 SGHTA, CDR2 FQGNSA. This CDR3 is built from 16 residues. V trimming: 5 bases; J trimming: 8 bases; junction bases outside the gene matches: 15. The CDR3 DNA reads TGTGCCAGCAGCCTCCGGGGACAGTCAGGTGGGGATGAGCAGTTCTTC. As protein: CASSLRGQSGGDEQFF.

The chain carries TRBV5-1 and TRBJ2-1; 7 bases are shared with TRBD2. V lost 6 bases, J lost 6 bases, and 12 bases stayed unmatched. Germline values: CDR1 SGHRS, CDR2 YFSETQ. The CDR3 has 15 amino acids. The DNA for the CDR3 is TGCGCCAGCACCCCCCGAGGCGGGAGTATCAATGAGCAGTTCTTC. Protein: CASTPRGGSINEQFF.

This sequence joins TRBV7-9 and TRBJ2-2; D gene uncertain. Germline-derived CDR1 and CDR2 are SEHNR and FQNEAQ (reference sequence). Trimming left V 1 base short and J 2 bases short, with 8 bases between. The length of the CDR3 is 15 residues. CDR3 region: CASSLVESNTGELFF. CDR3 coding DNA: TGTGCCAGCAGCTTAGTAGAAAGTAACACCGGGGAGCTGTTTTTT.

As concerns this clone: Other DNA sequences in this sample translate to the same CDR3. The chain joins TRBV7-2 to TRBJ2-2, with a possible D match to TRBD2 (6 bases). Trimming cost V 0 bases and J 4 bases, with 9 bases left between them. This CDR3 region has 15 residues. The germline CDR1 and CDR2 sequences are SGHTA and FQGNSA. CDR3 nucleotides: TGTGCCAGCAGCTTAGCGGGGGGTCGCACCGGGGAGCTGTTTTTT. It yields the protein CASSLAGGRTGELFF.